A selection of T cell receptor beta chains follows, all from one sample in a study of blood T cell repertoires in COVID-19. Produced via immunoSEQ multiplex PCR; TCRdb's table is partial and in-frame only. The sample includes over 200,000 clones, 87% of them seen just once. Sample: PBMCs or T cells enriched from blood (not recorded which). The receptors originated from a man aged 25 to 40 who had recovered from COVID-19. Both conserved end residues are part of each CDR3. A D gene is named only where the DNA matches it firmly. Not all rows give a size; the values are once, few, many and, for expanded clones, a class.

>-|TRBJ1-2|TRBD1|TRBV30
CAWGTGSAYGYTF
TGTGCCTGGGGGACAGGGAGCGCCTATGGCTACACCTTC
>-|TRBJ2-7|TRBD2|TRBV6-4
CASSRTSGSEQYF
TGTGCCAGCAGTAGGACTAGCGGGAGCGAGCAGTACTTC
>many|TRBJ2-3|-|TRBV15
CATRRQESFTDTQYF
TGTGCCACCAGACGACAGGAAAGCTTCACAGATACGCAGTATTTT
>-|TRBJ1-2|TRBD1|TRBV18
CASSRSGTGDYGYTF
TGTGCCAGCTCACGATCCGGGACAGGGGACTATGGCTACACCTTC
>-|TRBJ2-4|TRBD2|TRBV3-1/TRBV3-2
CASSQVGGTKNIQYF
TGTGCCAGCAGCCAAGTCGGGGGGACCAAAAACATTCAGTACTTC
>-|TRBJ2-7|TRBD2|TRBV3-1/TRBV3-2
CASSQDPSGGAVDEQYF
TGTGCCAGCAGCCAAGATCCTAGCGGGGGGGCGGTCGACGAGCAGTACTTC
>-|TRBJ2-3|TRBD2|TRBV4-1
CASNPSPGGVAGVDTQYF
TGCGCCAGCAATCCAAGTCCCGGCGGGGTAGCGGGAGTCGATACGCAGTATTTT
>-|TRBJ2-1|TRBD2|TRBV7-2
CASSLILAGRYNEQFF
TGTGCCAGCAGCTTAATCCTAGCGGGAAGATACAATGAGCAGTTCTTC
>-|TRBJ1-3|-|TRBV30
CAWTSGNTIYF
TGTGCCTGGACGTCGGGAAACACCATATATTTT
>-|TRBJ1-5|-|TRBV29-1
CSVRGGDQPQHF
TGCAGCGTGAGGGGCGGGGATCAGCCCCAGCATTTT
>-|TRBJ2-4|-|TRBV5-1
CASRRQSSNIQYF
TGCGCCAGCAGGAGGCAGTCATCAAACATTCAGTACTTC
>-|TRBJ2-1|TRBD1|TRBV7-9
CASSLLGQVNYNEQFF
TGTGCCAGCAGCTTATTGGGACAGGTTAACTACAATGAGCAGTTCTTC
>-|TRBJ2-2|TRBD2|TRBV4-3
CASSQDKAGGPTGELFF
TGCGCCAGCAGCCAAGATAAAGCGGGGGGGCCTACCGGGGAGCTGTTTTTT
>-|TRBJ2-7|TRBD2|TRBV5-1
CASTKLLAGSSYEQYF
TGCGCCAGCACCAAACTCCTAGCGGGTAGCTCCTACGAGCAGTACTTC
>few|TRBJ2-3|TRBD2|TRBV5-1
CASSAGGRAVSDTQYF
TGCGCCAGCAGCGCTGGGGGGAGGGCCGTTTCAGATACGCAGTATTTT
>-|TRBJ2-7|-|TRBV12-3/TRBV12-4
CASTNRTFAEQYF
TGTGCCAGCACCAATAGGACATTTGCTGAGCAGTACTTC
>-|TRBJ2-3|-|TRBV28
CASSSPRSNPDNRVADTQYF
TGTGCCAGCAGTTCCCCCCGATCCAACCCGGACAATCGTGTGGCGGATACGCAGTATTTT
>-|TRBJ1-4|TRBD1|TRBV5-6
CASYREGQNEKLFF
TGTGCCAGCTACCGCGAGGGACAGAATGAAAAACTGTTTTTT
>-|TRBJ1-2|-|TRBV6-5
CASRDSHYGYTF
TGTGCCAGCAGGGACAGTCACTATGGCTACACCTTC
>-|TRBJ1-1|-|TRBV19
CASSAQGYTEAFF
TGTGCCAGTAGTGCCCAGGGCTACACTGAAGCTTTCTTT
>-|TRBJ1-6|-|TRBV7-2
CASSPQAGFASPLHF
TGTGCCAGCAGCCCCCAAGCAGGGTTCGCCTCACCCCTCCACTTT
>-|TRBJ1-6|-|TRBV6-5
CASTRGPFNSPLHF
TGTGCCAGCACCAGGGGTCCCTTTAATTCACCCCTCCACTTT
>-|TRBJ1-2|TRBD1|TRBV7-6
CASSFLGTGVGYTF
TGTGCCAGCAGCTTTCTCGGGACAGGGGTCGGCTACACCTTC
>-|TRBJ2-1|TRBD2|TRBV10-3
CAISSGVGGEQFF
TGTGCCATCAGTAGCGGGGTCGGCGGTGAGCAGTTCTTC
>-|TRBJ1-6|-|TRBV11-3
CASSLGRDSPLHF
TGTGCCAGCAGCTTAGGTCGTGATTCACCCCTCCACTTT
>-|TRBJ2-1|-|TRBV7-9
CASSSLDPGPGHLDNEQFF
TGTGCCAGCAGCTCCCTAGACCCGGGTCCGGGACACTTAGACAATGAGCAGTTCTTC
>-|TRBJ2-1|-|TRBV28
CASSTFRGARGYNEQFF
TGTGCCAGCAGTACGTTCCGAGGGGCGCGGGGCTACAATGAGCAGTTCTTC
>-|TRBJ1-1|-|TRBV9
CASSVTGEDTEAFF
TGTGCCAGCAGCGTAACTGGGGAGGACACTGAAGCTTTCTTT
>few|TRBJ2-1|-|TRBV6-5
CASSYSSVVPQGKFF
TGTGCCAGCAGTTACTCGTCGGTTGTGCCTCAGGGAAAGTTCTTC
>many|TRBJ1-2|TRBD1|TRBV7-9
CASSLGYRGYGYTF
TGTGCCAGCAGCTTAGGGTACAGGGGCTATGGCTACACCTTC
>-|TRBJ1-1|-|TRBV7-3
CASRIGGNTEAFF
TGTGCCAGCAGAATAGGCGGGAACACTGAAGCTTTCTTT
>once|TRBJ2-7|-|TRBV12-3/TRBV12-4
CASSLSRSYEQYF
TGTGCCAGCAGTTTAAGCAGGTCCTACGAGCAGTACTTC
>-|TRBJ1-4|-|TRBV12-3/TRBV12-4
CASSLMYNEKLFF
TGTGCCAGCAGTTTAATGTATAATGAAAAACTGTTTTTT
>-|TRBJ2-7|-|TRBV6-5
CASITGFSYEQYF
TGTGCCAGCATTACAGGTTTCTCCTACGAGCAGTACTTC
>-|TRBJ1-1|TRBD1|TRBV15
CATSRGGTGGPPEAFF
TGTGCCACCAGCAGAGGGGGGACAGGGGGCCCGCCCGAAGCTTTCTTT
>-|TRBJ1-5|-|TRBV6-1
CASSDSPGGGSNQPQHF
TGTGCCAGCAGTGATAGTCCGGGTGGCGGGAGCAATCAGCCCCAGCATTTT
>-|TRBJ2-2|TRBD1|TRBV28
CASSIPGQGNGELFF
TGTGCCAGCAGTATTCCGGGACAGGGGAACGGGGAGCTGTTTTTT
>-|TRBJ2-1|TRBD2|TRBV25-1
CASSETPPPGGNEQFF
TGTGCCAGCAGTGAGACTCCCCCGCCGGGGGGCAATGAGCAGTTCTTC
>-|TRBJ1-2|-|TRBV28
CASSSPPQGFSYTF
TGTGCCAGCAGCTCACCACCTCAGGGTTTCAGCTACACCTTC
>-|TRBJ1-4|-|TRBV19
CASSIDQEAEKLFF
TGTGCCAGTAGTATAGATCAGGAGGCGGAAAAACTGTTTTTT
>-|TRBJ2-7|TRBD2|TRBV6-5
CASSGGLHYEQYF
TGTGCCAGCTCGGGGGGACTCCACTACGAGCAGTACTTC
>-|TRBJ1-2|TRBD1|TRBV7-9
CASSFDRGWGYTF
TGTGCCAGCAGCTTCGACAGGGGATGGGGCTACACCTTC
>few|TRBJ1-5|-|TRBV4-2
CASSQETPGSYSNQPQHF
TGTGCCAGCAGCCAAGAGACTCCAGGGTCTTATAGCAATCAGCCCCAGCATTTT
>-|TRBJ2-4|-|TRBV28
CASRMNRFQNIQYF
TGTGCCAGCAGGATGAACAGGTTCCAAAACATTCAGTACTTC
>once|TRBJ2-5|-|TRBV2
CASSDIGEETQYF
TGTGCCAGCAGTGATATTGGGGAGGAGACCCAGTACTTC
>-|TRBJ1-2|TRBD1|TRBV5-1
CASSLEAGGPYGYTF
TGCGCCAGCAGCTTGGAGGCAGGGGGGCCCTATGGCTACACCTTC
>-|TRBJ2-7|-|TRBV5-1
CASMKGGGYEQYF
TGCGCCAGCATGAAGGGAGGGGGCTACGAGCAGTACTTC
>-|TRBJ1-5|-|TRBV10-2
CASSGLSLSNQPQHF
TGCGCCAGCAGCGGACTGTCGCTTTCAAATCAGCCCCAGCATTTT
>-|TRBJ1-1|-|TRBV7-9
CASSPAGGTEAFF
TGTGCCAGCAGCCCCGCGGGGGGGACTGAAGCTTTCTTT
>-|TRBJ1-5|TRBD1|TRBV3-1/TRBV3-2
CASSLGTGVQPQHF
TGTGCCAGCAGCTTAGGGACAGGGGTCCAGCCCCAGCATTTT
>-|TRBJ1-1|-|TRBV11-2
CASSLDQNTEAFF
TGTGCCAGCAGCTTAGACCAGAACACTGAAGCTTTCTTT
>-|TRBJ1-1|-|TRBV7-9
CASSLDEWSYVVFF
TGTGCCAGCAGCTTAGATGAGTGGTCCTACGTGGTTTTCTTT
>-|TRBJ2-1|TRBD2|TRBV7-6
CASSLNDPSGSYEQFF
TGTGCCAGCAGCTTAAACGATCCTAGCGGGAGCTATGAGCAGTTCTTC